The T cell receptor (beta chain) under discussion was sequenced for a study of shared clonotypes between healthy human individuals. At the level of the study: Three plates were used per donor for CD4 naive, three for CD4 memory, two for CD8 naive and one for CD8 memory.

CDR1 and CDR2 (germline): SQVTM, ANQGSEA. After removal of 3 bases from V and 4 bases from J, the junction contained 6 bases not matched to a gene. The CDR3 consists of 13 residues. Study observations and caveats: The study drew on few donors, limiting represented genetic and exposure-history diversity.

Remarks on this clone: The antigen remains undetermined.

The repertoire was sequenced with immunoSEQ multiplex PCR; TCRdb's copy has only in-frame clones and lacks some. The data hold around 940,000 clones, with approximately 80% observed a single time. Sequencing was carried out using memory CD4+ T cells sorted from blood. Stated subset: CD45RA-negative fraction. This TCR was recovered from a man younger than 35 in good health. The V gene is TRBV29-1, the J gene TRBJ2-7; 7 nucleotides agree with TRBD1. The CDR3 bases are TGCAGCGTTGATGGTACAGGGGCATACGAGCAGTACTTC. Residues: CSVDGTGAYEQYF.